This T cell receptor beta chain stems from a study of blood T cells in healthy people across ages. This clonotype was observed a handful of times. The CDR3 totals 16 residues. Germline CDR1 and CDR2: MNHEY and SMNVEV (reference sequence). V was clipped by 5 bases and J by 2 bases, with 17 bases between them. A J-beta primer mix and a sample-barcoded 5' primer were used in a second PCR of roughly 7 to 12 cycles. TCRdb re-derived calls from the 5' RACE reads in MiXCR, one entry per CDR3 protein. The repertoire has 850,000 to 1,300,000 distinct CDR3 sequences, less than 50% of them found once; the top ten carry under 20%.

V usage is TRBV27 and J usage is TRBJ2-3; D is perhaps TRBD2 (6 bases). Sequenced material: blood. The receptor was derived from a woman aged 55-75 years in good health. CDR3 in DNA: TGTGCCAGCAGTCTGGGGGGTAGCGGCCTCACAGATACGCAGTATTTT. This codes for CASSLGGSGLTDTQYF.